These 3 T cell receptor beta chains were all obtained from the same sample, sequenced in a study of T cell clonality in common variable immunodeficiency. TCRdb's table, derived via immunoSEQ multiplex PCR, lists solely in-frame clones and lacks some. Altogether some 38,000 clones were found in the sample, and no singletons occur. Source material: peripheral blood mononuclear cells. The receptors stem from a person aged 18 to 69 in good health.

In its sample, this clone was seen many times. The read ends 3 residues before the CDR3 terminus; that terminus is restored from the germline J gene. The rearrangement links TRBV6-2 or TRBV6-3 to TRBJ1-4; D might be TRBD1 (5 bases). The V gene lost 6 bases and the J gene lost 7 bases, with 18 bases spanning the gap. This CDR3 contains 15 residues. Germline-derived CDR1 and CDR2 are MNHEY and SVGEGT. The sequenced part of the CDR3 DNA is TGTGCCAGCAGGTCCTGGGGCCGGGCTTTTGAAAAA. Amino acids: CASRSWGRAFEK. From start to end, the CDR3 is CASRSWGRAFEKLFF.

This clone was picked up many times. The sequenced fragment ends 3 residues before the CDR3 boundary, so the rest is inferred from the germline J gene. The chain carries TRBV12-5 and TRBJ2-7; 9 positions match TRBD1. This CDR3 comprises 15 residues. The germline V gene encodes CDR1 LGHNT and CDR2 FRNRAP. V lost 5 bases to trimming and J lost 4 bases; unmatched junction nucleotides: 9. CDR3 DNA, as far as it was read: TGTGCTAGTGGTCCCGGACAGGGGAGTTGGTACGAG. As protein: CASGPGQGSWYE. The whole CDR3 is CASGPGQGSWYEQYF.

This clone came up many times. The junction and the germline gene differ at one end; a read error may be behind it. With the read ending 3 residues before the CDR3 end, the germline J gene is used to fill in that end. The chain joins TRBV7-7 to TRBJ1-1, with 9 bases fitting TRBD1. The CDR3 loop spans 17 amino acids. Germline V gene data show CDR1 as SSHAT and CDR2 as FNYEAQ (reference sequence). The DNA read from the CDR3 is TGTGCTAGCAACTTTGGGGACAGGGTTGCGTTCTGGGCCCAA. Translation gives CASNFGDRVAFWAQ. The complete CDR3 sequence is CASNFGDRVAFWAQAFF.